The 10 T cell receptor beta chains given below trace back to one sample, sequenced in a study of Ad26.COV2.S vaccination and SARS-CoV-2 variants. The protocol was immunoSEQ multiplex PCR, while the TCRdb copy is restricted to in-frame clones and leaves out a portion. This sample yields 400,000 or so clones, of which 88% are seen a single time; approximately 3.7% belongs to the top ten. As to treatment: around 19 received Ad26.COV2.S at low or high dose, single or two shots; 5 received placebo; per-sample allocation not given. At day 63 after the first vaccine or placebo injection, samples were drawn. The specimen was peripheral blood, collected in a trial of Ad26.COV2.S vaccine versus placebo. These receptors were collected from a person between 18 and 65 years old who received the Ad26.COV2.S COVID-19 vaccine or a placebo.

V gene TRBV7-9 combines with J gene TRBJ2-1; the match to TRBD2 covers 7 bases. With V trimmed by 1 base and J by 10 bases, 4 bases remained unmatched. There are 13 residues in the CDR3. Germline values: CDR1 SEHNR, CDR2 FQNEAQ (reference sequence). The CDR3 region is CASSLVAGGEQFF. The CDR3, as DNA: TGTGCCAGCAGCTTAGTTGCCGGGGGGGAGCAGTTCTTC.

In its sample, this clone was seen once. The rearrangement links TRBV6-2 or TRBV6-3 to TRBJ1-6; D ambiguous. Germline V lookup: CDR1 MNHEY, CDR2 SVGEGT. The CDR3 covers 14 residues. Trimming left V 5 bases short and J 7 bases short, with 12 bases between. The CDR3 sequence: CASSAGFPNSPLHF. The CDR3 nucleotides are TGTGCCAGCAGTGCGGGTTTTCCGAATTCACCCCTCCACTTT.

CDR3: CASSLNGRGASEQFF. In nucleotides, the CDR3 is TGTGCCAGCAGCTTAAATGGCAGGGGTGCAAGTGAGCAGTTCTTC. V is TRBV7-2 and J is TRBJ2-1; D might be TRBD1 (6 bases). V lost 2 bases and J lost 9, with 17 bases in between. CDR1 and CDR2 from the germline V gene are SGHTA and FQGNSA. There are 15 residues in the CDR3.

J is TRBJ2-1 and V is TRBV11-3, with 7 nucleotides matching TRBD1. With 0 bases clipped from V and 5 bases from J, the junction kept 13 bases outside the gene matches. CDR1 and CDR2 from the germline V gene are SGHNT and YENEEA. The CDR3 runs to 18 residues. CDR3 nucleotides: TGTGCCAGCAGCTTAGATGGGGGACAGTTCACGGGACACAATGAGCAGTTCTTC. Translation gives CASSLDGGQFTGHNEQFF.

The V call is TRBV2, the J call TRBJ1-6; D is ambiguous. CDR1 is SNHLY and CDR2 is FYNNEI in the germline V gene. The CDR3 extends over 15 amino acids. With 6 bases removed from V and 0 bases from J, the gap between germline ends came to 9 bases. The CDR3 DNA reads TGTGCCAGCAGGGAATTGAGCTCCTATAATTCACCCCTCCACTTT. Its protein is CASRELSSYNSPLHF.

The chain carries TRBV15 and TRBJ2-1; TRBD2 agrees at 11 bases. Unmatched junction bases numbered 5, after V lost 1 base and J lost 3 bases. The CDR3 covers 17 residues. Germline V gives CDR1 LNHNV, CDR2 YYDKDF (reference sequence). The CDR3 region is CATSRAPLAGGYNEQFF. The CDR3 DNA follows: TGTGCCACCAGCAGAGCGCCCCTAGCGGGGGGCTACAATGAGCAGTTCTTC.

The chain joins TRBV7-8 to TRBJ1-5; D gene ambiguous. V was clipped by 5 bases and J by 2 bases, with 16 bases between them. Germline V gives CDR1 SGHVS, CDR2 FQNEAQ. The CDR3 contains 16 residues. For the CDR3, the DNA is TGTGCCAGCAGCGATAGACGGGGAGTCGGCAATCAGCCCCAGCATTTT. It is translated as CASSDRRGVGNQPQHF.

V and J are TRBV5-6 and TRBJ2-1; 9 bases are a match to TRBD2. The CDR3 length is 15 residues. J lost 4 bases, V lost 0 bases, and 2 bases had no gene match. Germline V gives CDR1 SGHDT, CDR2 YYEEEE. The DNA of the CDR3 is TGTGCCAGCAGCTTGGGACTAGCGGCATACAATGAGCAGTTCTTC. Translating gives CASSLGLAAYNEQFF.

The J gene is TRBJ2-1, the V gene TRBV6-5; D gene unclear. Trimming cost V 5 bases and J 7 bases, with 12 bases left between them. Germline CDR1 and CDR2: MNHEY and SVGAGI. This CDR3 comprises 13 residues. CDR3 DNA: TGTGCCAGCAGTACCTCGCGCTGGAATGAGCAGTTCTTC. Amino acid sequence: CASSTSRWNEQFF.

Comment on this clone: Other DNA sequences in the sample encode the same CDR3. The chain carries TRBV10-1 and TRBJ1-2; D remains ambiguous. The CDR3 has 13 residues. In germline, CDR1 is WNHNN, CDR2 SYGVQD (reference sequence). Deletions cut 0 bases from V and 4 bases from J, with 6 bases between. The CDR3 region is CASSESGSYGYTF. DNA for the CDR3: TGCGCCAGCAGTGAGTCCGGAAGCTATGGCTACACCTTC.